This TCR beta chain originates from a study of identical twins. This clonotype was detected a few times. TCRdb ran MiXCR on the 5' RACE reads and lists one entry per CDR3 protein. Of about 250,000 distinct CDR3 sequences in the sample, approximately 8.6% were seen once. This sample also belongs to another study, concerning yellow fever vaccine responses in identical twins.

The specimen sequenced was CD8+ T cells sorted from blood. The receptor was derived from a woman between 18 and 29 years old in good health.

CDR3 protein: CASSLETGRGYTF. As DNA, the CDR3 is TGTGCCAGCAGCTTGGAGACAGGGCGCGGCTACACCTTC. The rearrangement links TRBV5-5 to TRBJ1-2; 7 nucleotides match TRBD1. Germline values: CDR1 SGHKS, CDR2 YYEKEE (reference sequence). Trimming at V came to 0 bases and at J to 8 bases, leaving 4 bases not matched to a gene. This CDR3 region has 13 residues.